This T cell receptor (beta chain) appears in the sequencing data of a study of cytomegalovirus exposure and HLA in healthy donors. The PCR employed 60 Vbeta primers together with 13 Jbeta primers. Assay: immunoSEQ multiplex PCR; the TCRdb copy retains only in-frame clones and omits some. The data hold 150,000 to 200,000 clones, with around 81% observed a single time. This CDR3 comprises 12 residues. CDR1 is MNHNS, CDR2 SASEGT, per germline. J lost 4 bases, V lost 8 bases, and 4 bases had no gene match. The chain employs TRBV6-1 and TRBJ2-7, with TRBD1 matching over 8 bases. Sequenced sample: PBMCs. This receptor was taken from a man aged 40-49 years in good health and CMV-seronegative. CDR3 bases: TGTGCCAGCGGGACAGGCGATTACGAGCAGTACTTC. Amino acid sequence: CASGTGDYEQYF.